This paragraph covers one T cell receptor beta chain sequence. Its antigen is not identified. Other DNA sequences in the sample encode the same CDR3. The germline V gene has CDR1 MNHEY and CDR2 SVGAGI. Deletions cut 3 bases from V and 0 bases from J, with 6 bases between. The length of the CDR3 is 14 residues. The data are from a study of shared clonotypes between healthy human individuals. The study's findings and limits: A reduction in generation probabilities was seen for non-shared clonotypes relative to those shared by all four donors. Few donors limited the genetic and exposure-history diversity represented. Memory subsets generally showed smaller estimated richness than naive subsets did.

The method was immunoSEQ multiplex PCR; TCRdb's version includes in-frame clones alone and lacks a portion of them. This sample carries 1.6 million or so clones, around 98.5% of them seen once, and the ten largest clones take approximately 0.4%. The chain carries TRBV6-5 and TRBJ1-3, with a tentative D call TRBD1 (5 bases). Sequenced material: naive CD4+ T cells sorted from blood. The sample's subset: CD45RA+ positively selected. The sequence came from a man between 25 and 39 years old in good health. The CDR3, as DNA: TGTGCCAGCAGTTATGGGGGCTCTGGAAACACCATATATTTT. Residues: CASSYGGSGNTIYF.